The rows below give T cell receptor beta chains drawn from one sample of a study of T cell responses to AZD1222 COVID-19 vaccine. The repertoire was sequenced with immunoSEQ multiplex PCR; TCRdb's copy has only in-frame clones and lacks some. This sample has 110,000 to 150,000 clones, with 93% found just once. Sequenced here: peripheral blood, sampled on day 0 of AZD1222 vaccination. These receptors were taken from an adult in good health. Both conserved end residues are part of each CDR3. Fields, in order: V gene, clone size, J gene, D gene, CDR3 DNA, CDR3 protein. A D gene is named only where the DNA matches it firmly. Not all rows give a size; the values are once, few, many and, for expanded clones, a class.

>TRBV3-1/TRBV3-2|NA|TRBJ1-5|NA
TGTGCCAGCAGCCCCTGGGGTGGGGAAGGGCAGCCCCAGCATTTT
CASSPWGGEGQPQHF
>TRBV28|NA|TRBJ1-2|NA
TGTGCCAGCAGTCTTCGCGAAGGGGGCTACACCTTC
CASSLREGGYTF
>TRBV3-1/TRBV3-2|NA|TRBJ2-3|NA
TGTGCCAGCAGCCAAGGCTACTTGGCAGATACGCAGTATTTT
CASSQGYLADTQYF
>TRBV11-3|NA|TRBJ2-1|NA
TGTGCTAGCAGCTTACAGGAGGGGAACAATGAGCAGTTCTTC
CASSLQEGNNEQFF
>TRBV24-1|NA|TRBJ1-1|TRBD1
TGTGCCACCAGGGGACAGGGGAGGGCTGAAGCTTTCTTT
CATRGQGRAEAFF
>TRBV12-3/TRBV12-4|NA|TRBJ1-5|NA
TGTGCCAGCGGGTCGGAAAGCAATCAGCCCCAGCATTTT
CASGSESNQPQHF
>TRBV20-1|NA|TRBJ2-1|TRBD2
TGCAGTGCTAGTAGGGCGGGAGACGCTGAGCAGTTCTTC
CSASRAGDAEQFF
>TRBV4-1|NA|TRBJ2-7|TRBD2
TGCGCCAGCAGCCAAGAACCCGGAGCGGGAGAAACCTACGAGCAGTACTTC
CASSQEPGAGETYEQYF
>TRBV6-5|NA|TRBJ2-5|TRBD1
TGTGCCAGCAGTTCCCGGGACAGGGGTGGATGGGAGACCCAGTACTTC
CASSSRDRGGWETQYF
>TRBV9|NA|TRBJ1-1|NA
TGTGCCAGCAGCTCAGGGCCCAACACTGAAGCTTTCTTT
CASSSGPNTEAFF
>TRBV5-6|NA|TRBJ2-1|TRBD2
TGTGCCAGCAGCTTGGTAGTAGCGGGAGGGAAGCAGTTCTTC
CASSLVVAGGKQFF
>TRBV18|NA|TRBJ1-2|NA
TGTGCCAGCTCACCGGTACCGGGTGGCTACACCTTC
CASSPVPGGYTF
>TRBV28|NA|TRBJ1-2|NA
TGTGCCAGCAGTTCCCAGGATGGCTACACCTTC
CASSSQDGYTF
>TRBV12-2|once|TRBJ2-7|NA
TGTGCAAGTCGCTTAGCGACAGGCGACGAGCAGTACTTC
CASRLATGDEQYF
>TRBV18|NA|TRBJ1-4|NA
TGTGCCAGCTCACAGGGCCTTAATGAAAAACTGTTTTTT
CASSQGLNEKLFF
>TRBV24-1|NA|TRBJ1-1|NA
TGTGCCACCAGTGATGGTGGAGGGACGAAGAGGGCTTTCTTT
CATSDGGGTKRAFF
>TRBV3-1/TRBV3-2|NA|TRBJ2-2|TRBD1
TGTGCCAGCAGCCAAGGGGGACAGGGGGTAAGGACCGGGGAGCTGTTTTTT
CASSQGGQGVRTGELFF
>TRBV5-1|NA|TRBJ2-7|NA
TGCGCCAGCAGCCCCTCCCGGGACACAACATCCTACGAGCAGTACTTC
CASSPSRDTTSYEQYF
>TRBV4-2|few|TRBJ1-4|TRBD1
TGTGCCAGCAGCCAAGATACAGGGGAAGGGGAAAAACTGTTTTTT
CASSQDTGEGEKLFF
>TRBV28|NA|TRBJ2-4|NA
TGTGCCAGCATCGACAGGGCCAAAAACATTCAGTACTTC
CASIDRAKNIQYF
>TRBV14|NA|TRBJ2-7|NA
TGTGCCAGCAGCCAAGATCTTTACGAGCAGTACTTC
CASSQDLYEQYF
>TRBV12-5|NA|TRBJ2-7|NA
TGTGCTAGTGGTTCCGTGGGTAGCGGAGCCTACGAGCAGTACTTC
CASGSVGSGAYEQYF
>TRBV11-1|NA|TRBJ1-5|NA
TGTGCCAGCAGCCTGGGCGGGGGCAATCAGCCCCAGCATTTT
CASSLGGGNQPQHF
>TRBV9|NA|TRBJ1-2|NA
TGTGCCAGCAGCTCGCCGGTGGGGCTTGGCTACACCTTC
CASSSPVGLGYTF
>TRBV5-4|NA|TRBJ1-1|NA
TGTGCCAGCAGCTTGGGGGGTGTTCCTGAAGCTTTCTTT
CASSLGGVPEAFF
>TRBV7-2|NA|TRBJ2-2|NA
TGTGCCAGCAGCTTAGGTGGGGGCAGGGCCGGGGAGCTGTTTTTT
CASSLGGGRAGELFF
>TRBV27|NA|TRBJ2-1|NA
TGTGCCAGCAGTTTATCCTACTACAATGAGCAGTTCTTC
CASSLSYYNEQFF
>TRBV27|NA|TRBJ1-1|NA
TGTGCCAGCAGTTTATCGACCGGTTTTGGCACTGAAGCTTTCTTT
CASSLSTGFGTEAFF
>TRBV15|NA|TRBJ1-4|NA
TGTGCCACCAGCAGAACTGGGGCTGAAAAACTGTTTTTT
CATSRTGAEKLFF
>TRBV20-1|NA|TRBJ1-1|TRBD1
TGCAGTGTTCGGACAGGGGAAGCTTTCTTT
CSVRTGEAFF
>TRBV7-2|NA|TRBJ1-5|NA
TGTGCCAGCAGCTTAGACGCCAATCAGCCCCAGCATTTT
CASSLDANQPQHF
>TRBV5-1|NA|TRBJ2-1|TRBD2
TGCGCCAGCAGCGGGGGACTAGCGGGAGTACGTGAGCAGTTCTTC
CASSGGLAGVREQFF
>TRBV18|NA|TRBJ2-1|NA
TGTGCCAGCTCACCATTAGACAGCACCTACAATGAGCAGTTCTTC
CASSPLDSTYNEQFF
>TRBV4-2|NA|TRBJ2-7|TRBD2
TGTGCCAGCAGCCCTACTAGCGGGGGATCCCGCTACGAGCAGTACTTC
CASSPTSGGSRYEQYF
>TRBV28|once|TRBJ1-2|NA
TGTGCCAGCAGTTTTAATCTGCAGGGAAGATATGGCTACACCTTC
CASSFNLQGRYGYTF
>TRBV27|NA|TRBJ1-5|NA
TGTGCCAGCAGTATGAAGAGGCATCAGCCCCAGCATTTT
CASSMKRHQPQHF
>TRBV6-1|NA|TRBJ1-5|TRBD1
TGTGCCAGCAGTGAAAGACAGGGTACACAGCCCCAGCATTTT
CASSERQGTQPQHF
>TRBV2|NA|TRBJ1-4|NA
TGTGCCAGCAGTGAAGCTCGGGGATTGTCTTTT
CASSEARGLSF
>TRBV19|NA|TRBJ2-7|NA
TGTGCCAGTAGTCCTGGGACTGGTACCTACGAGCAGTACTTC
CASSPGTGTYEQYF
>TRBV6-5|once|TRBJ1-5|TRBD1
TGTGCCAGCAGCGGGACAGGGCCTCAGCCCCAGCATTTT
CASSGTGPQPQHF
>TRBV6-2/TRBV6-3|NA|TRBJ1-3|TRBD1
TGTGCCAGCAGTAAGACGACGAACAGGGGAGGAAACACCATATATTTT
CASSKTTNRGGNTIYF
>TRBV6-5|NA|TRBJ1-2|TRBD1
TGTGCCAGCAGAACACCGACAGGGATGAATGGCTACACCTTC
CASRTPTGMNGYTF
>TRBV20-1|NA|TRBJ2-5|NA
TGCAGTGCTAGTGGACTGCAAGAGACCCAGTACTTC
CSASGLQETQYF
>TRBV7-9|NA|TRBJ2-7|NA
TGTGCCAGCAGCTTAGCTGGGGTTGACTCCTACGAGCAGTACTTC
CASSLAGVDSYEQYF
>TRBV10-2|NA|TRBJ1-1|NA
TGCGCCAGCAGCAAGACCCGGAACACTGAAGCTTTCTTT
CASSKTRNTEAFF
>TRBV7-9|NA|TRBJ2-1|NA
TGTGCCAGCAGCTTAGTGACGGGGAATGAGCAGTTCTTC
CASSLVTGNEQFF
>TRBV19|NA|TRBJ1-2|NA
TGTGCCAGTAGTATGGCGCAGGGGCACTATGGCTACACCTTC
CASSMAQGHYGYTF
>TRBV18|once|TRBJ2-2|TRBD2
TGTGCCAGTGGACTAGCGGGAGATTTCACCGGGGAGCTGTTTTTT
CASGLAGDFTGELFF
>TRBV21-1|once|TRBJ2-1|NA
TGTGCCAGCACCAAATACAATGAGCAGTTCTTC
CASTKYNEQFF
>TRBV30|NA|TRBJ2-7|NA
TGTGCCTGGAGTGGAGATCCCTACGAGCAGTACTTC
CAWSGDPYEQYF
>TRBV1|NA|TRBJ1-6|NA
TGCACCAGCAGCCAAGGCCAACAGGGTAAGGAATCACCCCTCCACTTT
CTSSQGQQGKESPLHF
>TRBV5-1|NA|TRBJ1-1|NA
TGCGCCAGCAGCATACAGGGAGGAGACACTGAAGCTTTCTTT
CASSIQGGDTEAFF
>TRBV9|NA|TRBJ1-5|NA
TGTGCCAGCAGCGTGACAGCTAATCAGCCCCAGCATTTT
CASSVTANQPQHF
>TRBV12-5|NA|TRBJ2-3|TRBD2
TGTGCTAGTGGTTTGCTAGTTAACGGGGGGTCCGGCACAGATACGCAGTATTTT
CASGLLVNGGSGTDTQYF
>TRBV5-4|NA|TRBJ1-2|TRBD1
TGTGCCAGCAGCTTGGGAGGGGGCGTTTATCGAAACTATGGCTACACCTTC
CASSLGGGVYRNYGYTF
>TRBV12-3/TRBV12-4|NA|TRBJ2-5|NA
TGTGCCAGCAGTCTGGACAACCAAGAGACCCAGTACTTC
CASSLDNQETQYF
>TRBV5-1|NA|TRBJ2-7|TRBD1
TGCGCCAGCAGCTTGGACAGGGGGAGCTACGAGCAGTACTTC
CASSLDRGSYEQYF
>TRBV10-2|NA|TRBJ1-2|NA
TGCGCCAGCAGTGGTCAGGCCTCGAATGGCTACACCTTC
CASSGQASNGYTF
>TRBV29-1|NA|TRBJ1-1|NA
TGCAGCGTTGTTGATCGCCCCGCCACTGAAGCTTTCTTT
CSVVDRPATEAFF